The T cell receptor beta chain under discussion was sequenced for a study of T cell repertoires in cytomegalovirus infection. Study-level background: A matching HLA type, together with CMV infection, was signaled by public TCR beta signatures.

As to this clonotype: No antigen is known for it.

Whole-study results and caveats: Cumulative public TCR beta family frequency identified carriers of CMV plus the relevant HLA. CMV-specific HLA-C-restricted TCR beta clonotypes dominated the ex vivo response.

TCRdb used MiXCR to reprocess the reads, holding one entry per CDR3 protein. The table records approximately 500,000 distinct CDR3 sequences, about 11% of them present only once. Between the trimmed V and J ends, which lost 3 bases and 5 bases, there was a span of 13 bases. The CDR3 has 14 amino acids. Germline-derived CDR1 and CDR2 are SGHAT and FQNNGV. This receptor was identified in a human donor in good health (CMV status not recorded). Some clones in this sample may be carry-over from other donors' samples. The chain joins TRBV11-2 to TRBJ2-5; D call uncertain. The sample consisted of PBMCs. CDR3 region: CASSLFGARETQYF. The CDR3 nucleotides are TGTGCCAGCAGCTTGTTCGGAGCTAGGGAGACCCAGTACTTC.